These 5 T cell receptor beta chains came from one sample sequenced in a study of beta chain features in type 1 diabetes (dated by TCRdb to the late 2010s). The library was produced with the immunoSEQ multiplex PCR assay. The High Capacity cDNA Reverse Transcription Kit was used to reverse transcribe all of the isolated RNA, meaning that expressed TCRB transcripts were what got sequenced. Imported from immuneACCESS, the table was reduced by TCRdb to in-frame sequences with V and J called. These copies leave out some clones; in studies compared against another copy, an unresolved V gene accounts for under half, and the cause of the remainder is not known. The table for this sample lists approximately 58,000 clones; around 60% of them were counted only once. The top ten constitute 0.29% of the sample. For these TCRs, the target antigens are not known. The study at large found these results: A moderate but significant shortening of TCRB CDR3 length was observed in type 1 diabetes patients in all four CD4+ subsets.

The material sequenced was stem cell memory CD4+ T cells from blood. This sample's cell subset or site label indicates: stem cell-like memory CD4+ T cells. Every receptor here comes from a young woman with type 1 diabetes.

J is TRBJ1-2 and V is TRBV5-1; D is possibly TRBD1 (5 bases). Germline CDR1 SGHRS, CDR2 YFSETQ. V was clipped by 0 bases and J by 6 bases, with 9 bases between them. The CDR3 is 13 residues long. CDR3 region: CASSLGTSNGYTF. The CDR3 DNA reads TGCGCCAGCAGCTTGGGGACATCGAATGGCTACACCTTC.

The chain is built from TRBV7-2 and TRBJ1-2, with 8 bases fitting TRBD1. J lost 3 bases, V lost 5 bases, and 11 bases had no gene match. Germline CDR1 reads SGHTA; CDR2 reads FQGNSA. CDR3 length: 16 amino acids. This chain's CDR3 is CASSLSAGGVDYGYTF. CDR3 DNA: TGTGCCAGCAGCCTATCCGCAGGGGGCGTTGACTATGGCTACACCTTC.

The V and J genes are TRBV29-1 and TRBJ1-2; no clear D. Germline assignment: CDR1 SQVTM and CDR2 ANQGSEA. V dropped 4 bases and J dropped 0 bases, with 9 bases sitting between them. CDR3 length equals 13 residues. Here the CDR3 DNA reads TGCAGCGTTGGGGCAGGTCCTAACTATGGCTACACCTTC. Translation: CSVGAGPNYGYTF.

This clone showed up just once. The chain is built from TRBV30 and TRBJ2-3; 8 bases line up with TRBD2. V lost 2 bases to trimming and J lost 3 bases; unmatched junction nucleotides: 7. The CDR3 totals 15 residues. In germline, CDR1 is GTSNPN, CDR2 SVGIG (reference sequence). The CDR3 region has the DNA TGTGCCTGGAGTCGACTAGCGCGATTAACAGATACGCAGTATTTT. Its protein is CAWSRLARLTDTQYF.

The chain couples TRBV19 to TRBJ2-5; D perhaps matches TRBD2 (5 bases). The CDR3 has 13 residues. The V end was cut by 6 bases, the J end by 5 bases, with 13 bases between. From germline, CDR1 is LNHDA and CDR2 SQIVND (reference sequence). In DNA form, the CDR3 reads TGTGCCAGTAGCCGGACTGTGTCGGAGACCCAGTACTTC. Its translation is CASSRTVSETQYF.